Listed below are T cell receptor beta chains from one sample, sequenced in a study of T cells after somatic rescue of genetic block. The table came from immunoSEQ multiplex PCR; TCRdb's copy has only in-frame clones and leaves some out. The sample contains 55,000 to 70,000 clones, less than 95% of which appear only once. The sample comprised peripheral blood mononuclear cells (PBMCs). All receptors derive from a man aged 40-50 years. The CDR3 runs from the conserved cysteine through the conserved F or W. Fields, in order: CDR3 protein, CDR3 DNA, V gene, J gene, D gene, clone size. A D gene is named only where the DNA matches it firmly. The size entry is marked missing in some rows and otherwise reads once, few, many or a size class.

CASSFTNEKLFF,TGTGCCAGCAGTTTCACTAATGAAAAACTGTTTTTT,TRBV27,TRBJ1-4,NA,NA
CASSEALRNSYEQYF,TGTGCCAGCAGTGAAGCGCTTCGGAACTCCTACGAGCAGTACTTC,TRBV6-1,TRBJ2-7,NA,NA
CASSPSRGSRFYEQYF,TGTGCCAGCAGCCCCTCCCGGGGTTCCCGGTTCTACGAGCAGTACTTC,TRBV7-8,TRBJ2-7,NA,NA
CASSKTFSNEQYF,TGTGCCAGCAGTAAGACATTTTCCAACGAGCAGTACTTC,TRBV6-5,TRBJ2-7,NA,NA
CAGGRETDTQYF,TGTGCCGGTGGGAGAGAGACAGATACGCAGTATTTT,TRBV6-6,TRBJ2-3,NA,NA
CASSQESSYNEQFF,TGCGCCAGCAGCCAAGAGAGCTCCTACAATGAGCAGTTCTTC,TRBV4-1,TRBJ2-1,NA,NA
CASSSDGTQYF,TGTGCCAGCAGTTCGGACGGGACCCAGTACTTC,TRBV5-5,TRBJ2-5,NA,NA
CASSKLAGVISGANVLTF,TGTGCCAGCAGCAAACTAGCGGGAGTAATCTCTGGGGCCAACGTCCTGACTTTC,TRBV7-2,TRBJ2-6,TRBD2,NA
CASSTPLLGEQFF,TGTGCCAGCAGCACTCCCTTGCTGGGTGAGCAGTTCTTC,TRBV9,TRBJ2-1,NA,NA
CASGQAYEQYF,TGTGCCAGCGGACAAGCCTACGAGCAGTACTTC,TRBV5-5,TRBJ2-7,NA,NA
CASSPGQLKEKLFF,TGTGCCAGCAGCCCGGGACAGCTTAAGGAAAAACTGTTTTTT,TRBV5-4,TRBJ1-4,TRBD1,NA
CASSYWPNAGGNTIYF,TGTGCCAGCAGTTACTGGCCGAATGCAGGTGGAAACACCATATATTTT,TRBV6-5,TRBJ1-3,NA,NA
CASSTGLAGGFQETQYF,TGCGCCAGCAGCACGGGACTAGCGGGGGGTTTCCAAGAGACCCAGTACTTC,TRBV5-1,TRBJ2-5,TRBD2,NA
CASSKLAGTDTQYF,TGTGCCAGCAGCAAACTAGCGGGCACAGATACGCAGTATTTT,TRBV7-6,TRBJ2-3,TRBD2,NA
CAIRNQETQYF,TGTGCCATCAGGAACCAAGAGACCCAGTACTTC,TRBV10-3,TRBJ2-5,NA,NA
CAWSVLRGYGYTF,TGTGCCTGGAGTGTACTTCGAGGCTATGGCTACACCTTC,TRBV30,TRBJ1-2,NA,NA
CASSEWTGDNTEAFF,TGTGCCAGCAGTGAATGGACAGGGGACAACACTGAAGCTTTCTTT,TRBV6-1,TRBJ1-1,TRBD1,few
CASRTESYTGELFF,TGTGCCAGCAGGACGGAGTCCTACACCGGGGAGCTGTTTTTT,TRBV28,TRBJ2-2,NA,NA
CSVVRGTEAFF,TGCAGCGTTGTTAGGGGCACTGAAGCTTTCTTT,TRBV29-1,TRBJ1-1,NA,NA
CATSRDISHPGREQYF,TGTGCCACCAGCAGAGATATTTCCCATCCGGGCCGCGAGCAGTACTTC,TRBV15,TRBJ2-7,NA,NA
CASSGTAYTGELFF,TGTGCCAGCAGCGGGACAGCTTACACCGGGGAGCTGTTTTTT,TRBV7-2,TRBJ2-2,TRBD1,NA
CASSKMASGGQTEAFF,TGTGCCAGCAGTAAAATGGCCTCAGGGGGACAAACTGAAGCTTTCTTT,TRBV27,TRBJ1-1,TRBD1,NA
CASSPTSGYTDTQYF,TGTGCCAGCAGCCCCACTAGCGGTTACACAGATACGCAGTATTTT,TRBV9,TRBJ2-3,TRBD2,NA
CASSLGASSYEQYF,TGTGCCAGCAGTTTGGGGGCTAGCTCCTACGAGCAGTACTTC,TRBV28,TRBJ2-7,NA,NA
CASSPQGAIANTGELFF,TGTGCCAGCAGCCCACAGGGGGCGATTGCGAACACCGGGGAGCTGTTTTTT,TRBV5-4,TRBJ2-2,TRBD1,NA
CASTVELNTEAFF,TGTGCCAGCACCGTGGAGTTAAACACTGAAGCTTTCTTT,TRBV2,TRBJ1-1,NA,NA